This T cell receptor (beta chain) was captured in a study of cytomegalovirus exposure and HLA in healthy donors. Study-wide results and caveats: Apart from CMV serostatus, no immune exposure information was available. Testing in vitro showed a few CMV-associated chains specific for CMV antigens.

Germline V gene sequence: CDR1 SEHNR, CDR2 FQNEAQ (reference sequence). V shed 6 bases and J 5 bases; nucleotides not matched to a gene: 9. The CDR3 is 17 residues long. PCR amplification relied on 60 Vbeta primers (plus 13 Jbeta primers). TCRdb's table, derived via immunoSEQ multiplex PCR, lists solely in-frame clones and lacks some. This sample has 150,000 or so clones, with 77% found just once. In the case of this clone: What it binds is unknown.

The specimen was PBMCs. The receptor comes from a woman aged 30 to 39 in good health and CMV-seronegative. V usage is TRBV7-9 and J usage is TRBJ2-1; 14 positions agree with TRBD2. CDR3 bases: TGTGCCAGCAGAGAGACTAGCGGGAGGGCCGGGGACAATGAGCAGTTCTTC. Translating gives CASRETSGRAGDNEQFF.